This T cell receptor (beta chain) was sequenced for a study of early T cells in non-severe SARS-CoV-2 infection. Notes on the study in general: Private and CD4 specificities were missed by VDJdb matching, which favored anti-spike CD8 responses.

cDNA molecules, individually, were tagged with unique molecular identifiers. TCRdb re-analysed the 5' RACE reads in MiXCR, keeping a single row per CDR3 protein. This table has 48,000 or so distinct CDR3 sequences, under 7.5% appearing once. Many counts were recorded for this clonotype. Antigen unknown. This CDR3 contains 15 residues. Germline V gene lookup returns CDR1 SGHVS and CDR2 FQNEAQ. V gave up 4 bases and J gave up 6 bases; unmatched junction bases: 2. The chain uses TRBV7-8 and TRBJ1-6; 11 bases line up with TRBD1. The sample in question was whole blood, obtained at baseline. The clonotype was recovered from an adult who was a healthcare worker with PCR-confirmed SARS-CoV-2 infection or an uninfected control (not recorded which). The CDR3 protein is CASSSGQGVNSPLHF. The CDR3 DNA sequence: TGTGCCAGCAGCTCGGGACAGGGGGTTAATTCACCCCTCCACTTT.